The 7 T cell receptor beta chains given below trace back to one sample, sequenced in a study of identifying expanded T cells in peripheral blood. This table comes from immunoSEQ multiplex PCR, and its TCRdb copy is limited to in-frame clones, with some not included. The sample lists 50,000 to 70,000 clones; more than 70% were seen once. Material for sequencing was blood. The receptors shown here come from a person aged 18 to 75 in good health.

This chain uses TRBV11-2 with TRBJ2-1; the match to TRBD1 covers 8 bases. CDR1 and CDR2 (germline): SGHAT, FQNNGV. The length of the CDR3 is 14 residues. The J segment lost 8 bases and the V segment lost 5 bases, leaving 8 bases of the junction unmatched. The CDR3 DNA follows: TGTGCCAGCAGCCCGGGGACAGGTCTCGATGAGCAGTTCTTC. Its translation: CASSPGTGLDEQFF.

This clone has a single count. The chain combines TRBV4-1 with TRBJ2-1, with TRBD2 matching over 8 bases. The CDR3 is 15 residues long. Per germline, CDR1 MGHRA and CDR2 YSYEKL. With V trimmed by 0 bases and J by 9 bases, 7 bases remained unmatched. The CDR3: CASSQEISGSAEQFF. For the CDR3, the DNA is TGCGCCAGCAGCCAAGAGATAAGCGGGAGCGCTGAGCAGTTCTTC.

This chain uses TRBV28 with TRBJ2-5; TRBD2 matches 10 bases. The CDR3 contains 18 residues. V lost 5 bases, J lost 5 bases, and 17 bases stayed unmatched. Germline CDR1 and CDR2: MDHEN and SYDVKM. CDR3 bases: TGTGCCAGCAGTCCCTTATACGGTACTAGCGGGGACGGGGAGACCCAGTACTTC. Protein sequence: CASSPLYGTSGDGETQYF.

The rearrangement links TRBV11-2 to TRBJ2-7; D not certain. The CDR3 contains 13 residues. Germline V gives CDR1 SGHAT, CDR2 FQNNGV. V was clipped by 0 bases and J by 5 bases, with 8 bases between them. The CDR3 DNA reads as TGTGCCAGCAGCTTAGATCGAGTGGACGAGCAGTACTTC. This sequence encodes CASSLDRVDEQYF.

The chain carries TRBV7-9 and TRBJ2-1, with 10 bases identical to TRBD2. The trim removed 0 bases at V and 8 bases at J, leaving 10 bases unmatched. Germline values: CDR1 SEHNR, CDR2 FQNEAQ (reference sequence). The CDR3 totals 17 residues. Written as DNA, the CDR3 is TGTGCCAGCAGCTTAGCGCGAGAACTAGCGGGAAGGGATGAGCAGTTCTTC. Translating it yields CASSLARELAGRDEQFF.

This chain links TRBV21-1 with TRBJ2-7; whether TRBD2, the table's D call, matches the DNA was not checked. TRBV21-1 is reported as a pseudogene. The CDR3 is 13 amino acids. The CDR3 sequence is CASSRVLFYEQYF. The CDR3 DNA reads TGTGCCAGCAGCAGAGTTTTGTTCTACGAGCAGTACTTC.

The chain carries TRBV7-9 and TRBJ1-2; a possible D gene is TRBD1 (6 bases). Trimming pared 2 bases from V and 4 bases from J, leaving 17 bases between. Germline CDR1 SEHNR, CDR2 FQNEAQ (reference sequence). This CDR3 has 16 amino acids. Here the CDR3 reads CASSLYGGGPFYGYTF. CDR3 coding DNA: TGTGCCAGCAGCTTATATGGAGGGGGACCTTTCTATGGCTACACCTTC.